This entry features one T cell receptor beta chain sequence. In the study's own analysis: Amplified reference gene primers provided the basis for estimating nucleated cell counts. Libraries were prepared by immunoSEQ multiplex PCR; TCRdb keeps only in-frame clonotypes and omits some of them. From that table come the V and J calls and clone size; the DNA was used to work out D and trimming. The sample comprises about 270,000 clones, just under 90% of which are singletons, and about 4% rests with the top ten. Enrolled through a virtual design, the participants were between about 18 and 100 years of age and came from about two dozen US areas. Germline V gene data show CDR1 as MNHEY and CDR2 as SMNVEV (reference sequence). This CDR3 region has 15 residues. Trimming pared 3 bases from V and 8 bases from J, leaving 19 bases between. The data stem from a study of blood T cell repertoires in COVID-19.

Sequenced: PBMCs or T cells enriched from blood (not recorded which). This clonotype was obtained from a woman between 25 and 40 years old with acute COVID-19. The rearrangement uses TRBV27 and TRBJ1-2, with D possibly being TRBD1 (6 bases). The CDR3 DNA sequence: TGTGCCAGCAGTTTTTCGACAGGCGGGTGGTTGGGCTACACCTTC. Translated, it gives CASSFSTGGWLGYTF.